The 17 T cell receptor beta chains below were found in one sample sequenced in a study of PD-1 blockade in classical Hodgkin lymphoma. Time point defined: cycle 4 day 1 (C4D1), after about 6 weeks of nivolumab. Brentuximab vedotin exposure varied among the patients, all of whom had relapsed after autologous stem cell transplantation. Investigators obtained CD8+ T cells from thawed PBMCs by magnetic negative selection. Some clones are missing from TCRdb's copy, which holds only in-frame ones; the method was immunoSEQ multiplex PCR. The data hold about 4,000 clones, with 50% to 80% observed a single time. The material sequenced was CD8+ T cells from blood, taken before the fourth cycle of nivolumab. These receptors came from a human donor with classical Hodgkin lymphoma.

The CDR3 sequence: CAWSPGTGFNIQYF. The CDR3 DNA reads TGTGCCTGGAGCCCCGGGACAGGCTTCAACATTCAGTACTTC. This rearrangement joins TRBV30 to TRBJ2-4; 8 nucleotides agree with TRBD1. CDR3 length: 14 residues. V trimming: 3 bases; J trimming: 7 bases; junction bases outside the gene matches: 8. Germline V gene sequence: CDR1 GTSNPN, CDR2 SVGIG (reference sequence).

The chain carries TRBV6-5 and TRBJ2-3; 7 nucleotides align to TRBD1. CDR1 is MNHEY and CDR2 is SVGAGI in the germline V gene. J gave up 1 base and V 7 bases, and 5 bases lay outside the gene matches. The CDR3 has 14 amino acids. The CDR3 spells CASTPGTGTDTQYF. The CDR3 DNA reads as TGTGCCAGCACCCCAGGGACAGGCACAGATACGCAGTATTTT.

The V gene is TRBV9, the J gene TRBJ2-7, with TRBD2 matching 9 bases. V dropped 0 bases and J dropped 2; count of bases not matched to a gene: 6. CDR3 length: 16 residues. Germline V CDR1 and CDR2: SGDLS, YYNGEE. CDR3 protein: CASSVEAGLAPYEQYF. Written as DNA, the CDR3 is TGTGCCAGCAGCGTAGAAGCGGGACTAGCCCCCTACGAGCAGTACTTC.

This clone turned up a few times. The rearrangement links TRBV11-3 to TRBJ2-7; D may be TRBD1 (6 bases). Germline-derived CDR1 and CDR2 are SGHNT and YENEEA. Trimming took off 1 base at V and 3 bases at J, with 13 bases between the two ends. The CDR3 length is 15 residues. In DNA form, the CDR3 reads TGTGCCAGCAGCTTAGTGTGGGGGCAGAACTACGAGCAGTACTTC. Protein sequence: CASSLVWGQNYEQYF.

Here the CDR3 DNA reads TGTGCTAGTGGTTTGGGTCAGGGGTATGGCTACACCTTC. Its protein is CASGLGQGYGYTF. The V call is TRBV12-5, the J call TRBJ1-2; D possibly corresponds to TRBD1 (6 bases). This CDR3 is built from 13 residues. Germline CDR1 is LGHNT and CDR2 is FRNRAP. Trimming took 1 base from V and 5 from J, leaving 8 bases between them. Full variable domain (outside the CDR3, taken from reference TRBV12-5 and TRBJ1-2): DARVTQTPRHKVTEMGQEVTMRCQPILGHNTVFWYRQTMMQGLELLAYFRNRAPLDDSGMPKDRFSAEMPDATLATLKIQPSEPRDSAVYFCASGLGQGYGYTFGSGTRLTVV.

The J gene is TRBJ1-4, the V gene TRBV4-2; possible D gene TRBD1, 6 bases. V was pared by 1 base and J by 4 bases, with 16 bases between. CDR1 is LGHNA, CDR2 YNFKEQ, per germline. This CDR3 has 17 residues. Here the CDR3 reads CASSQGTGQNFNEKLFF. The CDR3 DNA sequence: TGTGCCAGCAGCCAAGGAACTGGACAGAACTTTAATGAAAAACTGTTTTTT.

This rearrangement joins TRBV7-2 to TRBJ1-2; D gene unclear. This CDR3 is built from 15 residues. The germline V gene encodes CDR1 SGHTA and CDR2 FQGNSA. V lost 6 bases and J lost 6, with 20 bases in between. The DNA for the CDR3 is TGTGCCAGCAGTCAAGATGCGTTCGGCTATAATGGCTACACCTTC. Its protein product is CASSQDAFGYNGYTF.

The sample holds a few counts of this clone. The chain combines TRBV7-9 with TRBJ1-4; D is undetermined. CDR3 length equals 14 residues. Germline V lookup: CDR1 SEHNR, CDR2 FQNEAQ (reference sequence). Trimming stripped 1 base from V and 10 bases from J, with 13 bases between. The CDR3: CASSLDLGKVKLFF. DNA of the CDR3: TGTGCCAGCAGCTTAGACCTTGGGAAGGTAAAACTGTTTTTT.

This clone turned up a few times. This sample includes further DNA sequences coding for the same CDR3. This chain uses TRBV7-9 with TRBJ2-7, with TRBD1 as a possible D gene (6 bases). The CDR3 is made up of 14 amino acids. The V end lost 0 bases, the J end lost 2 bases, and 8 bases lay between the germline ends. Germline CDR1 reads SEHNR; CDR2 reads FQNEAQ (reference sequence). CDR3 sequence: CASSLAPGAYEQYF. The CDR3 nucleotides read TGTGCCAGCAGCTTAGCCCCAGGGGCCTACGAGCAGTACTTC.

The chain recombines TRBV7-9 with TRBJ1-4; 7 nucleotides line up with TRBD1. This CDR3 has 16 amino acids. V gave up 1 base and J gave up 1 base; unmatched junction bases: 3. Germline assignment: CDR1 SEHNR and CDR2 FQNEAQ (reference sequence). CDR3 DNA sequence: TGTGCCAGCAGCTTAGGGCAGGGGGGAACTAATGAAAAACTGTTTTTT. Translation gives CASSLGQGGTNEKLFF.

V gene TRBV27 combines with J gene TRBJ2-7; the match to TRBD2 covers 7 bases. V dropped 2 bases and J dropped 1; count of bases not matched to a gene: 2. The CDR3 loop spans 14 amino acids. CDR1 is MNHEY and CDR2 is SMNVEV in the germline V gene (reference sequence). The CDR3 bases are TGTGCCAGCAGTTTAAGCGGGGTTTCCTACGAGCAGTACTTC. Its protein product is CASSLSGVSYEQYF.

The J gene is TRBJ2-4, the V gene TRBV4-3, with a weak D call TRBD2 (5 bases). V was clipped by 0 bases and J by 8 bases, with 20 bases between them. The CDR3 totals 17 residues. The germline gives CDR1 LGHNA, CDR2 YSLEER. Here the CDR3 reads CASSQEVVPGIKDIQYF. The CDR3 DNA reads as TGCGCCAGCAGCCAAGAAGTAGTGCCGGGGATTAAGGACATTCAGTACTTC.

This clone was seen a single time. This sequence joins TRBV30 and TRBJ1-1; D might be TRBD1 (5 bases). Trimming pared 3 bases from V and 5 bases from J, leaving 13 bases between. The germline gives CDR1 GTSNPN, CDR2 SVGIG (reference sequence). The CDR3 sequence is 13 residues long. CDR3 bases: TGTGCCTGGAGAATGGCAGGGTGGACTGAAGCTTTCTTT. It translates to CAWRMAGWTEAFF.

The genes are TRBV2 and TRBJ1-1, with 10 bases aligning to TRBD1. Germline V gives CDR1 SNHLY, CDR2 FYNNEI. The CDR3 is 17 residues long. Trimming removed 4 bases from V and 1 base from J; junction bases left unmatched: 9. The CDR3 nucleotides read TGTGCCAGCAGTGGACAACCGGGACAGGGGCAGAACACTGAAGCTTTCTTT. It is translated as CASSGQPGQGQNTEAFF.

The V gene is TRBV6-5, the J gene TRBJ2-1; unclear D gene. V shed 5 bases and J shed 7 bases, with 18 bases lying between them. The CDR3 covers 15 residues. In germline, CDR1 is MNHEY, CDR2 SVGAGI. The CDR3 DNA is TGTGCCAGCAGTCCAGGACGCCGGTTAAGGAATGAGCAGTTCTTC. The encoded protein is CASSPGRRLRNEQFF.

The chain is built from TRBV11-3 and TRBJ2-1; D unclear. The germline V and J ends were trimmed by 1 base and 10 bases, with 5 bases remaining between them. Germline loops: CDR1 SGHNT, CDR2 YENEEA. The CDR3 contains 11 residues. CDR3 in DNA: TGTGCCAGCAGCTTAGGGGTGGAGCAGTTCTTC. Amino acid sequence: CASSLGVEQFF.

This rearrangement joins TRBV11-2 to TRBJ1-3, with D possibly being TRBD1 (6 bases). This CDR3 is built from 13 residues. Trimming removed 4 bases from V and 4 bases from J, with 8 bases in between. Germline values: CDR1 SGHAT, CDR2 FQNNGV. Written as DNA, the CDR3 is TGTGCCAGCAGCTGGGGGCCAGGAAACACCATATATTTT. Its protein product is CASSWGPGNTIYF.